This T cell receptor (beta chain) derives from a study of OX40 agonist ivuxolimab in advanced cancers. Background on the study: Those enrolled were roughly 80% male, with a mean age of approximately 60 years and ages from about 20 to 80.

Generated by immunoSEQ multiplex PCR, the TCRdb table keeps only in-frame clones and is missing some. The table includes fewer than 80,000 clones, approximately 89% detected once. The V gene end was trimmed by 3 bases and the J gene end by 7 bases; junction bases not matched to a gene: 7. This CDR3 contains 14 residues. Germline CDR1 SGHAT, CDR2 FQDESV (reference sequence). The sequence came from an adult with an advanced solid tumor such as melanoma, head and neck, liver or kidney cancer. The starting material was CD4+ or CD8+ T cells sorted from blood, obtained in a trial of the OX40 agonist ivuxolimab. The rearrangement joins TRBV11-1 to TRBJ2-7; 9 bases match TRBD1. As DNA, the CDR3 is TGTGCCAGCAGCTTTGGACAGGGGTATTCGGAGCAGTACTTC. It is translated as CASSFGQGYSEQYF.